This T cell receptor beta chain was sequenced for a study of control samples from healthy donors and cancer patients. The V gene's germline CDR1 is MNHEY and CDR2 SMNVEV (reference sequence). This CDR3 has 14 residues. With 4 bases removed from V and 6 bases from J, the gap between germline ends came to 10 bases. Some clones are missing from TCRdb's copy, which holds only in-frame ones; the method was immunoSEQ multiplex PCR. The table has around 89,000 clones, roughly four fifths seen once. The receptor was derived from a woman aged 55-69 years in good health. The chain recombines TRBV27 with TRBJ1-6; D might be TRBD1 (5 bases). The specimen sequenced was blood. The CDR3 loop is CASSSGRLNSPLHF. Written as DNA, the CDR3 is TGTGCCAGCAGTTCAGGGCGCCTTAATTCACCCCTCCACTTT.